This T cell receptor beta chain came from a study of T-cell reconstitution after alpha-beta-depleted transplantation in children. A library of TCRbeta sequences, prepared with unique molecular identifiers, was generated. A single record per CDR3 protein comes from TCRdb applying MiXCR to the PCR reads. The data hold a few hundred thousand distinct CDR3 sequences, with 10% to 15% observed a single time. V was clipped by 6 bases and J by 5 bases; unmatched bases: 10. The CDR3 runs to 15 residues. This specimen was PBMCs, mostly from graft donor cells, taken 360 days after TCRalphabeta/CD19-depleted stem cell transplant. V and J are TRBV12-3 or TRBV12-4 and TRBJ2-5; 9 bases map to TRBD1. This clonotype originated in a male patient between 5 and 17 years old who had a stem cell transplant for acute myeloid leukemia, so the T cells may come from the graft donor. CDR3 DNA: TGTGCCAGCAGGACGACAGGGGGGGCCTGGGAGACCCAGTACTTC. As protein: CASRTTGGAWETQYF.